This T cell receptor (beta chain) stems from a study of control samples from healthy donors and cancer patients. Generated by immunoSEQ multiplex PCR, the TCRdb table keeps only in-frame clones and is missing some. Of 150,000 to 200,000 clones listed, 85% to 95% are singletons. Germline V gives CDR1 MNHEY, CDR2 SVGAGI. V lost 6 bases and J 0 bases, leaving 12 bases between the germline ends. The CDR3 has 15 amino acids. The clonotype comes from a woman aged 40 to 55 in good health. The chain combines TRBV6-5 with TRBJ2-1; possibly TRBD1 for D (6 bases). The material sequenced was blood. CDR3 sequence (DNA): TGTGCCAGCAGAGCTAAGGGGGTCTCCTACAATGAGCAGTTCTTC. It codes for CASRAKGVSYNEQFF.